Each of the 17 T cell receptor beta chains below was sequenced from the same sample in a study of CD8+CD57+ T cells in acquired aplastic anemia. CDR3 and TCR beta VDJ profiling relied on a genomic DNA template. One entry per CDR3 protein results from TCRdb running MiXCR on the reads. The sample records hundreds of thousands of distinct CDR3 sequences, just under 70% being singletons. Sequencing was carried out using sorted CD4+, CD8+, or CD8+CD57+ T cells (not recorded which) from PBMCs. The source is a human donor in good health, serving as a control.

This clonotype was seen a few times. With a much larger clone just one base away, this may be a read error. No conserved phenylalanine or tryptophan is present at the end of the CDR3, so a read error is the likely explanation. The chain couples TRBV7-2 to TRBJ2-1, with a possible D match to TRBD2 (6 bases). The CDR3 consists of 15 residues. V shed 5 bases and J shed 4 bases, with 15 bases lying between them. Germline V gene lookup returns CDR1 SGHTA and CDR2 FQGNSA. This CDR3 reads CASSRPAGSYNEQFS. In nucleotides, the CDR3 is TGTGCCAGCAGCCGGCCAGCGGGCAGTTACAATGAGCAGTTCTCC.

A note on this clonotype: Without the conserved terminal phenylalanine or tryptophan, this CDR3 likely stems from a read error. The DNA for the CDR3 is TGTGCCAGTAGTATACGCGTGGCAACTTCAGAAATCCTGTTTGTG. Protein sequence: CASSIRVATSEILFV. The chain combines TRBV19 with TRBJ1-4, with D uncertain. The V gene's germline CDR1 is LNHDA and CDR2 SQIVND (reference sequence). Between the trimmed V and J ends, which lost 2 bases and 14 bases, there was a span of 21 bases. This CDR3 spans 15 amino acids.

V usage is TRBV11-1 and J usage is TRBJ1-2; weak D call: TRBD1 (5 bases). This CDR3 spans 13 amino acids. V was pared by 6 bases and J by 7 bases, with 15 bases between. The germline gives CDR1 SGHAT, CDR2 FQDESV (reference sequence). The CDR3 spells CASRELRGAGYTF. The CDR3 DNA sequence: TGTGCCAGCAGGGAGCTACGTGGGGCTGGCTACACCTTC.

V gene TRBV12-3 or TRBV12-4 combines with J gene TRBJ2-1, with D perhaps being TRBD1 or TRBD2 (5 bases each). Trimming removed 5 bases at V and 5 bases at J, with 13 bases between. The CDR3 is 14 residues long. DNA for the CDR3: TGTGCCAGCAGTGAGCAGGGAGTTAACAATGAGCAGTTCTTC. Translating it yields CASSEQGVNNEQFF.

This clonotype was detected many times. The chain has TRBV7-3 and TRBJ2-1; 10 bases are shared with TRBD1. The CDR3 runs 15 residues. Germline assignment: CDR1 SGHTA and CDR2 FQGTGA. V lost 2 bases to trimming and J lost 7 bases; unmatched junction nucleotides: 5. The CDR3 sequence: CASSLEDRGVNEQFF. The CDR3 bases are TGTGCCAGCAGCTTAGAGGACAGGGGGGTTAATGAGCAGTTCTTC.

This clonotype showed up many times. The J gene is TRBJ2-3, the V gene TRBV6-5; D possibly uses TRBD1 or TRBD2 (5 bases each). With 7 bases removed from V and 7 bases from J, the gap between germline ends came to 21 bases. Germline CDR1 and CDR2: MNHEY and SVGAGI. CDR3 length: 15 residues. In nucleotides, the CDR3 is TGTGCCAGCACCGACGGGGCAGGGTATTTGTATACGCAGTATTTT. Residues: CASTDGAGYLYTQYF.

The chain employs TRBV10-3 and TRBJ1-2; D is unresolved. Trimming took 4 bases from V and 3 from J, leaving 12 bases between them. The CDR3 contains 14 residues. CDR1 is ENHRY and CDR2 is SYGVKD in the germline V gene. The CDR3 DNA reads as TGTGCCATCAGTGCAGACCGGGAAGACTATGGCTACACCTTC. Encoded protein: CAISADREDYGYTF.

The chain is built from TRBV6-5 and TRBJ2-5; 14 nucleotides match TRBD2. Germline V gene sequence: CDR1 MNHEY, CDR2 SVGAGI. Germline trimming cut 6 bases from V and 5 bases from J; bases unmatched to any gene: 8. The CDR3 contains 16 residues. CDR3 sequence: CASSDLGLAGGETQYF. DNA of the CDR3: TGTGCCAGCAGCGATTTAGGACTAGCGGGGGGCGAGACCCAGTACTTC.

This clonotype was seen at least ten times. The rearrangement uses TRBV20-1 and TRBJ1-2, with TRBD1 matching 7 bases. The ends lost 1 base at V and 4 bases at J; junction bases unmatched: 6. CDR1 is DFQATT, CDR2 SNEGSKA, per germline (reference sequence). The CDR3 consists of 14 residues. The DNA for the CDR3 is TGCAGTGCTAGAGTCTTGGCAGGGGGCTATGGCTACACCTTC. It translates to CSARVLAGGYGYTF.

The CDR3 loop is CASSFGFEAFF. In DNA form, the CDR3 reads TGTGCCAGCAGTTTCGGGTTTGAAGCTTTCTTT. The genes are TRBV27 and TRBJ1-1; no clear D. V lost 3 bases, J lost 7 bases, and 6 bases lay in between. The CDR3 totals 11 residues. The germline CDR1 and CDR2 sequences are MNHEY and SMNVEV (reference sequence).

This chain joins TRBV20-1 and TRBJ1-5; the D is unclear. The V gene's germline CDR1 is DFQATT and CDR2 SNEGSKA (reference sequence). Trimming stripped 1 base from V and 3 bases from J, with 22 bases between. The CDR3 contains 18 residues. The CDR3 nucleotides read TGCAGTGCTAGAGCCGGCCTCCTCGGCAGAGTGGACAATCAGCCCCAGCATTTT. As protein: CSARAGLLGRVDNQPQHF.

The J gene is TRBJ2-7, the V gene TRBV7-2; D gene ambiguous. Trimming cost V 5 bases and J 2 bases, with 13 bases left between them. The CDR3 is 14 residues long. Germline CDR1 and CDR2: SGHTA and FQGNSA. CDR3 sequence: CASSPLLGTYEQYF. CDR3 nucleotides: TGTGCCAGCAGCCCATTGCTAGGGACCTACGAGCAGTACTTC.

This chain uses TRBV19 with TRBJ2-7; the D gene is possibly TRBD1 (5 bases). In germline, CDR1 is LNHDA, CDR2 SQIVND (reference sequence). The V and J ends lost 3 bases and 7 bases respectively, with 16 bases between them. The CDR3 spans 14 residues. CDR3 residues: CASSIGMVGREQYF. The CDR3 DNA reads as TGTGCCAGTAGTATTGGTATGGTGGGGCGAGAGCAGTACTTC.

Comments on this clonotype: The missing conserved phenylalanine or tryptophan at the end of this CDR3 makes a read error likely. The V call is TRBV12-3 or TRBV12-4, the J call TRBJ2-3; D possibly corresponds to TRBD2 (5 bases). CDR3 length: 12 residues. With 4 bases removed from V and 6 bases from J, the gap between germline ends came to 8 bases. The CDR3 DNA follows: TGTGCCAGCAGTTCTCGCGGGGATACGCAGTATTCT. Protein: CASSSRGDTQYS.

On this clonotype: The junction does not match germline at one end; this may be a read error. The genes are TRBV25-1 and TRBJ1-5; TRBD1 might be the D (6 bases). CDR1 and CDR2 from the germline V gene are MGHDK and SYGVNS. CDR3 length equals 17 residues. For the CDR3, the DNA is TGTGCCTGCAGTGCCGGGCCGGGGGCTTATAGCAATCAGCCCCAGCATTTT. The encoded protein is CACSAGPGAYSNQPQHF.

The genes are TRBV5-5 and TRBJ2-3; tentatively, D is TRBD1 or TRBD2 (5 bases each). From germline, CDR1 is SGHKS and CDR2 YYEKEE (reference sequence). The CDR3 extends over 15 amino acids. Trimming stripped 4 bases from V and 0 bases from J, with 12 bases between. The CDR3 spells CASSPPGGSTDTQYF. The CDR3 DNA follows: TGTGCCAGCAGCCCGCCTGGGGGTAGCACAGATACGCAGTATTTT.

This clonotype has a count of ten or more. The rearrangement joins TRBV12-3 or TRBV12-4 to TRBJ2-1; 12 positions agree with TRBD2. V gave up 7 bases and J gave up 3 bases; unmatched junction bases: 4. The CDR3 spans 15 residues. The CDR3 DNA is TGTGCCAGCATTCTACTAGCGGGGGGCTACAATGAGCAGTTCTTC. Translating it yields CASILLAGGYNEQFF.